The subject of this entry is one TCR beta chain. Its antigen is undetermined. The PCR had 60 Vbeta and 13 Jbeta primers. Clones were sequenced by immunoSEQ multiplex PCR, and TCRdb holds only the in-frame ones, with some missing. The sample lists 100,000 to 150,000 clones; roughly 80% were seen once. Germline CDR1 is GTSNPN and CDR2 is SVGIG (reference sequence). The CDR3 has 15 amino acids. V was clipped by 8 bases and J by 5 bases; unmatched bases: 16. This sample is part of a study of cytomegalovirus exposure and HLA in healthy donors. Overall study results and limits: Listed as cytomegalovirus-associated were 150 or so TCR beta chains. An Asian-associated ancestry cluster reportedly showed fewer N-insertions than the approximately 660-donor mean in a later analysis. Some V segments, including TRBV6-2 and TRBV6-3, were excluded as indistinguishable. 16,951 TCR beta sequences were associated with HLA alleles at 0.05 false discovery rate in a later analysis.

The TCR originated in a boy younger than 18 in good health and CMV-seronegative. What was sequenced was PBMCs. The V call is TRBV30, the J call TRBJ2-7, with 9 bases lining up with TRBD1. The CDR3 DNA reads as TGTGCCCTATACGTGGACTGGACAGGGGTAAACGAGCAGTACTTC. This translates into CALYVDWTGVNEQYF.